The rows below give T cell receptor beta chains drawn from one sample of a study of control samples from healthy donors and cancer patients. This table comes from immunoSEQ multiplex PCR, and its TCRdb copy is limited to in-frame clones, with some not included. The table lists more than 95,000 clones, around four fifths of them singletons. What was sequenced was blood. Every receptor here comes from a woman between 45 and 65 years old in good health. CDR3s include the opening cysteine and the closing phenylalanine or tryptophan. Fields, in order: CDR3 protein, CDR3 DNA, J gene, clone size, V gene, D gene. D genes are given only for firm matches. Size values are once, few and many counts, or a class for expanded clones, and some rows have none.

CDR3: CASSLVSGRVGEQFF
DNA: TGTGCCAGCAGCTTAGTCAGCGGGAGAGTTGGTGAGCAGTTCTTC
J: TRBJ2-1
size: many
V: TRBV7-9
D: TRBD2

CDR3: CASSSYGARANYGYTF
DNA: TGTGCCAGCAGCTCGTATGGGGCGCGAGCTAACTATGGCTACACCTTC
J: TRBJ1-2
size: -
V: TRBV7-2
D: -

CDR3: CASSFRVLGSYTF
DNA: TGTGCCAGCAGTTTCCGGGTTTTGGGTAGCTACACCTTC
J: TRBJ1-2
size: -
V: TRBV12-3/TRBV12-4
D: -

CDR3: CASSLALGADQPQHF
DNA: TGCGCCAGCAGCTTGGCCTTGGGGGCAGATCAGCCCCAGCATTTT
J: TRBJ1-5
size: -
V: TRBV5-1
D: -

CDR3: CASSPDSNEQYF
DNA: TGCGCCAGCAGCCCGGACAGCAACGAGCAGTACTTC
J: TRBJ2-7
size: -
V: TRBV5-1
D: -

CDR3: CASSFRDLAEAFF
DNA: TGTGCCAGCAGTTTCCGAGACTTGGCTGAAGCTTTCTTT
J: TRBJ1-1
size: -
V: TRBV27
D: -

CDR3: CASSLSGSNSPLHF
DNA: TGTGCCAGCAGCTTATCAGGGAGCAATTCACCCCTCCACTTT
J: TRBJ1-6
size: -
V: TRBV7-3
D: -

CDR3: CSASSPGGGYEQYF
DNA: TGCAGTGCAAGTAGTCCTGGGGGCGGCTACGAGCAGTACTTC
J: TRBJ2-7
size: -
V: TRBV20-1
D: -

CDR3: CASSIVAPSGNTIYF
DNA: TGTGCCAGTAGTATAGTGGCACCCTCTGGAAACACCATATATTTT
J: TRBJ1-3
size: -
V: TRBV19
D: -

CDR3: CASRGTNTGELFF
DNA: TGTGCCAGCAGAGGAACTAACACCGGGGAGCTGTTTTTT
J: TRBJ2-2
size: -
V: TRBV6-6
D: -

CDR3: CASSPNRGNNEKLFF
DNA: TGTGCCAGCAGCCCGAACAGGGGGAATAATGAAAAACTGTTTTTT
J: TRBJ1-4
size: -
V: TRBV3-1/TRBV3-2
D: TRBD1

CDR3: CASSGGNFNEQFF
DNA: TGTGCCAGCAGTGGGGGGAACTTCAATGAGCAGTTCTTC
J: TRBJ2-1
size: -
V: TRBV2
D: -

CDR3: CASSLVFPGLAGDNEQFF
DNA: TGTGCCAGCAGCTTAGTATTTCCCGGACTAGCGGGGGATAATGAGCAGTTCTTC
J: TRBJ2-1
size: -
V: TRBV7-2
D: TRBD2

CDR3: CASTKGTGGYEQFF
DNA: TGTGCCAGCACCAAGGGGACAGGGGGCTATGAGCAGTTCTTC
J: TRBJ2-1
size: -
V: TRBV6-5
D: TRBD1

CDR3: CASSPPWGTRGNQPQHF
DNA: TGTGCCAGCTCACCACCGTGGGGGACCAGGGGCAATCAGCCCCAGCATTTT
J: TRBJ1-5
size: -
V: TRBV18
D: -

CDR3: CASNTAGTGEPEAFF
DNA: TGTGCCAGTAATACCGCTGGGACAGGGGAGCCCGAAGCTTTCTTT
J: TRBJ1-1
size: -
V: TRBV19
D: TRBD1

CDR3: CASSFTGNTIYF
DNA: TGTGCCAGCAGCTTTACCGGAAACACCATATATTTT
J: TRBJ1-3
size: -
V: TRBV5-6
D: -

CDR3: CASSEAGGGGGNTEAFF
DNA: TGTGCCAGCAGTGAAGCAGGCGGGGGGGGCGGTAACACTGAAGCTTTCTTT
J: TRBJ1-1
size: -
V: TRBV6-1
D: -

CDR3: CASSNLNRDRVVADTQYF
DNA: TGTGCCAGCAGTAACTTAAACCGGGACAGGGTTGTCGCAGATACGCAGTATTTT
J: TRBJ2-3
size: -
V: TRBV5-5
D: TRBD1

CDR3: CASSIGGQGDNQPQHF
DNA: TGTGCCAGTAGTATAGGGGGACAGGGCGACAATCAGCCCCAGCATTTT
J: TRBJ1-5
size: -
V: TRBV19
D: TRBD1

CDR3: CASSLGPTYEQYF
DNA: TGTGCCAGCAGCTTGGGCCCCACCTACGAGCAGTACTTC
J: TRBJ2-7
size: once
V: TRBV5-8
D: -

CDR3: CASSLASTKGMDEQFF
DNA: TGTGCCAGCAGCTTAGCGTCGACGAAAGGGATGGATGAGCAGTTCTTC
J: TRBJ2-1
size: -
V: TRBV7-2
D: -

CDR3: CASIGGLGTDTQYF
DNA: TGTGCCAGCATCGGGGGGCTAGGAACAGATACGCAGTATTTT
J: TRBJ2-3
size: -
V: TRBV2
D: -

CDR3: CASRPSGGNQPQHF
DNA: TGTGCCAGCAGACCTTCGGGGGGGAATCAGCCCCAGCATTTT
J: TRBJ1-5
size: -
V: TRBV27
D: -

CDR3: CASSLARDIETQYF
DNA: TGTGCCAGCAGCTTAGCCAGGGACATAGAGACCCAGTACTTC
J: TRBJ2-5
size: -
V: TRBV7-9
D: -

CDR3: CASSQPGGTEAFF
DNA: TGCGCCAGCAGCCAGCCAGGGGGCACTGAAGCTTTCTTT
J: TRBJ1-1
size: -
V: TRBV4-3
D: TRBD1

CDR3: CASSDSKNRGGNEQFF
DNA: TGTGCCAGCAGCGATTCAAAAAATAGAGGCGGCAATGAGCAGTTCTTC
J: TRBJ2-1
size: -
V: TRBV5-4
D: -

CDR3: CASSIGTDFNQPQHF
DNA: TGTGCCAGTAGTATTGGGACGGATTTTAATCAGCCCCAGCATTTT
J: TRBJ1-5
size: -
V: TRBV19
D: -

CDR3: CASSQGAEDYYGYTF
DNA: TGTGCCAGCAGCCAAGGGGCAGAAGACTACTATGGCTACACCTTC
J: TRBJ1-2
size: -
V: TRBV4-2
D: -

CDR3: CASSSGGSGGTDTQYF
DNA: TGCGCCAGCAGCTCTGGCGGGTCGGGTGGCACAGATACGCAGTATTTT
J: TRBJ2-3
size: -
V: TRBV5-1
D: -

CDR3: CAISDTDRVYTEAFF
DNA: TGTGCCATCAGTGACACGGACAGGGTGTACACTGAAGCTTTCTTT
J: TRBJ1-1
size: -
V: TRBV10-3
D: TRBD1

CDR3: CASSPRTDMNTEAFF
DNA: TGTGCCAGTAGTCCAAGGACAGACATGAACACTGAAGCTTTCTTT
J: TRBJ1-1
size: -
V: TRBV19
D: -

CDR3: CASSQEQEGNQPQHF
DNA: TGTGCCAGCAGCCAAGAACAGGAAGGCAATCAGCCCCAGCATTTT
J: TRBJ1-5
size: -
V: TRBV3-1/TRBV3-2
D: -

CDR3: CASSLIGRGSYPDTQYF
DNA: TGTGCCAGCAGCTTAATAGGGCGCGGGAGCTATCCAGATACGCAGTATTTT
J: TRBJ2-3
size: -
V: TRBV7-3
D: TRBD2

CDR3: CASSAEGPRVRGVLFF
DNA: TGTGCCAGCAGCGCTGAGGGCCCCAGGGTCAGAGGAGTGCTGTTTTTT
J: TRBJ2-2
size: -
V: TRBV11-2
D: -